One and the same sample provided the 7 T cell receptor beta chains below, sequenced in a study of shared T cell receptors in the human thymus (dated by TCRdb to 2020 to 2022). The library relied on the immunoSEQ multiplex PCR assay. TCRdb's version of the immuneACCESS table is confined to in-frame rearrangements and falls short of the full clone set. An unresolved V gene accounts for under half of the shortfall where checked; the remainder is of unknown origin. This sample gives about 400,000 clones in total; approximately 95% of them show up just once. Approximately 0.02% of the sample comes from the top ten. The sample comprised thymocytes. The receptor source for this set is a human donor.

V and J are TRBV14 and TRBJ1-4; D might be TRBD1 (6 bases). V was cut by 0 bases and J by 8 bases, with 19 bases left in between. CDR1 SGHDN and CDR2 FVKESK come from the germline V gene. The CDR3 spans 17 residues. CDR3 residues: CASSQEDTGRVPEKLFF. CDR3 nucleotides: TGTGCCAGCAGCCAAGAGGATACAGGGAGGGTACCGGAAAAACTGTTTTTT.

This chain's CDR3 is CASSLFRAQETQYF. In DNA form, the CDR3 reads TGCGCCAGCAGCTTGTTCAGGGCCCAAGAGACCCAGTACTTC. V and J are TRBV5-1 and TRBJ2-5, with D tentatively TRBD1 (5 bases). Trimming left V 1 base short and J 1 base short, with 8 bases between. CDR1 is SGHRS, CDR2 YFSETQ, per germline. This CDR3 spans 14 amino acids. Together with reference TRBV5-1 and TRBJ2-5, the CDR3 gives the full variable domain: KAGVTQTPRYLIKTRGQQVTLSCSPISGHRSVSWYQQTPGQGLQFLFEYFSETQRNKGNFPGRFSGRQFSNSRSEMNVSTLELGDSALYLCASSLFRAQETQYFGPGTRLLVL.

The J gene is TRBJ2-2, the V gene TRBV5-1; D could derive from TRBD1 or TRBD2 (7 bases each). Germline V gene lookup returns CDR1 SGHRS and CDR2 YFSETQ. Trimming removed 2 bases at V and 7 bases at J, with 21 bases between. This CDR3 has 17 amino acids. The CDR3 loop is CASSFPSGTGAGGELFF. CDR3 bases: TGCGCCAGCAGCTTCCCTAGCGGCACAGGGGCTGGCGGGGAGCTGTTTTTT.

The chain employs TRBV5-1 and TRBJ2-2, with D perhaps matching TRBD2 (6 bases). The CDR3 spans 15 residues. V was cut by 4 bases and J by 4 bases, with 14 bases left in between. CDR1 and CDR2 (germline): SGHRS, YFSETQ. The CDR3 here is CASSTRAGSTGELFF. The CDR3 DNA sequence: TGCGCCAGCAGCACCCGGGCGGGGAGCACCGGGGAGCTGTTTTTT.

The genes are TRBV6-1 and TRBJ1-6; TRBD1 matches at 8 bases. CDR1 is MNHNS, CDR2 SASEGT, per germline. Germline trimming cut 6 bases from V and 10 bases from J; bases unmatched to any gene: 8. The CDR3 is made up of 14 amino acids. CDR3 DNA sequence: TGTGCCAGCAGCTTGACAGGGGCCCAATCACCCCTCCACTTT. Translating gives CASSLTGAQSPLHF.

In its sample, this clone was seen once. V usage is TRBV5-1 and J usage is TRBJ1-5, with 8 bases fitting TRBD1. This CDR3 is built from 18 residues. The trim removed 5 bases at V and 0 bases at J, leaving 13 bases unmatched. Germline CDR1 SGHRS, CDR2 YFSETQ. In nucleotides, the CDR3 is TGCGCCAGCAGTCCGGGACAGGCCGAGACTTATAGCAATCAGCCCCAGCATTTT. It is translated as CASSPGQAETYSNQPQHF.

The chain combines TRBV7-9 with TRBJ1-1; D gene ambiguous. The ends were cut back, 5 bases at V and 6 bases at J, with 13 bases in the middle. Germline CDR1 is SEHNR and CDR2 is FQNEAQ (reference sequence). The CDR3 is 13 amino acids. The CDR3 nucleotides read TGTGCCAGCAGCCATCGGAGGGCCCCTGAAGCTTTCTTT. This sequence encodes CASSHRRAPEAFF.